Sequencing of this TCR beta chain was carried out in a study of technical replicates of blood from several donors. Per the germline V gene, CDR1 is ENHRY and CDR2 is SYGVKD. Trimming shortened V by 2 bases and J by 6 bases, and 10 bases separated the two germline ends. CDR3 length: 13 amino acids. Some clones are missing from TCRdb's copy, which holds only in-frame ones; the method was immunoSEQ multiplex PCR. The sample lists about 97,000 clones, about 95% seen once, with over 0.25% in the top ten. The V and J genes are TRBV10-3 and TRBJ1-1; no reliable D call. The TCR was taken from a human donor in good health. Sequencing used T cells isolated from PBMCs. DNA for the CDR3: TGTGCCATCAGTGAGCCGGCGGCTCCTGAAGCTTTCTTT. Translation gives CAISEPAAPEAFF.